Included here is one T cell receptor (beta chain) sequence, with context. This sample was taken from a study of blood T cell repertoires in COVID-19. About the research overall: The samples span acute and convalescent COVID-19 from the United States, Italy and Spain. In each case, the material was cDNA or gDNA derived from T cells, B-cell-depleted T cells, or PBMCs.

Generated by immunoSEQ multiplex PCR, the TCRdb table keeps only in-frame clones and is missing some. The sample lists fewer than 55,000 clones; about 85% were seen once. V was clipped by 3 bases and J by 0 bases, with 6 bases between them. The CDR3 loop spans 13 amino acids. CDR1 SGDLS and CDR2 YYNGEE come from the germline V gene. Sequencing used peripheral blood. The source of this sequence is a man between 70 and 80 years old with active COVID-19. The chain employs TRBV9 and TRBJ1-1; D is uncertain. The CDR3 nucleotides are TGTGCCAGCAGCGCGTTAATGAACACTGAAGCTTTCTTT. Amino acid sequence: CASSALMNTEAFF.